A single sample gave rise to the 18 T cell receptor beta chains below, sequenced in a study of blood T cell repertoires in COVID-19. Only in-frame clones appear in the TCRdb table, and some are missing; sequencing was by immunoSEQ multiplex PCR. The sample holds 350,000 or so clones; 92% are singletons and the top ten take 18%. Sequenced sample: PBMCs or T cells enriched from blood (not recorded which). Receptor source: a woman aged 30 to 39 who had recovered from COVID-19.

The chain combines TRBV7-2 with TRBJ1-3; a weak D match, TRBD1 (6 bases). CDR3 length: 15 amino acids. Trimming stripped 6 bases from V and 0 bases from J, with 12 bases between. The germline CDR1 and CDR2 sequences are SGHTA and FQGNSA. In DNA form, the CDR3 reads TGTGCCAGCAGGGGAACAGGGATCTCTGGAAACACCATATATTTT. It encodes CASRGTGISGNTIYF.

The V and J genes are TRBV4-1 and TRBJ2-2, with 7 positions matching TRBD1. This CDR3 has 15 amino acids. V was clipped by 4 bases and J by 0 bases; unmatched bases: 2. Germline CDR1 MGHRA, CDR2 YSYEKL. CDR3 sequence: CASSPGTANTGELFF. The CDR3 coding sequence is TGCGCCAGCAGCCCCGGGACAGCGAACACCGGGGAGCTGTTTTTT.

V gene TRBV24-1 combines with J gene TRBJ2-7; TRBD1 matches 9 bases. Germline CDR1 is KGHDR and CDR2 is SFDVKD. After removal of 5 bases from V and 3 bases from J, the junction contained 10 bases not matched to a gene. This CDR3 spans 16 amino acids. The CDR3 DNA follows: TGTGCCACCAGTGGACCGGGACAGGGCAGCAACTACGAGCAGTACTTC. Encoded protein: CATSGPGQGSNYEQYF.

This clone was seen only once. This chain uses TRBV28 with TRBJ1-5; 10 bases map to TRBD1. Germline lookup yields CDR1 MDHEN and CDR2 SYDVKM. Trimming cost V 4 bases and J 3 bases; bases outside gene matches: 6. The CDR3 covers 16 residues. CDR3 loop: CASSWDGTGVNQPQHF. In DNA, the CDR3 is TGTGCCAGCAGTTGGGACGGGACAGGGGTCAATCAGCCCCAGCATTTT.

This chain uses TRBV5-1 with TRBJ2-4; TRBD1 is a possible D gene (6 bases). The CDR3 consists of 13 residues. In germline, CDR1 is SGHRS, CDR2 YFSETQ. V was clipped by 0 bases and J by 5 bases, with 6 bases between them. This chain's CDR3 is CASSLGTENIQYF. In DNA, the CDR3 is TGCGCCAGCAGCTTGGGGACAGAAAACATTCAGTACTTC. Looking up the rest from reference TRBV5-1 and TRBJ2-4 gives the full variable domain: KAGVTQTPRYLIKTRGQQVTLSCSPISGHRSVSWYQQTPGQGLQFLFEYFSETQRNKGNFPGRFSGRQFSNSRSEMNVSTLELGDSALYLCASSLGTENIQYFGAGTRLSVL.

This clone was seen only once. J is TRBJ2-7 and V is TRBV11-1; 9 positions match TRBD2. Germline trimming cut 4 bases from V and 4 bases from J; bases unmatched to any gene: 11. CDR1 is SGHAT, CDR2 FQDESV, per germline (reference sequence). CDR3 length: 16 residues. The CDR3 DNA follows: TGTGCCAGCAGCTCCAATCTAAGACTAGCGGCGTACGAGCAGTACTTC. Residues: CASSSNLRLAAYEQYF.

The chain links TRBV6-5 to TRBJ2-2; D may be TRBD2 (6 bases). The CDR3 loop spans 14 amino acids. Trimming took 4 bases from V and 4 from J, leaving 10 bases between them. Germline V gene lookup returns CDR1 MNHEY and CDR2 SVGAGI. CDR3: CASSSPGGTGELFF. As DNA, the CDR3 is TGTGCCAGCAGTTCTCCCGGGGGCACCGGGGAGCTGTTTTTT.

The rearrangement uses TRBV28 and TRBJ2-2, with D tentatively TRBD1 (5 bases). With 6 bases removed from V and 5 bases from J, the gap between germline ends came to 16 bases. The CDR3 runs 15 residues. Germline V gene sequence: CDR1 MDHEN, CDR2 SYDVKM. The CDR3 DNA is TGTGCCAGCAGCCCGAGCTTGGGGCGGACCGGGGAGCTGTTTTTT. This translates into CASSPSLGRTGELFF.

This chain's CDR3 is CASRSSPNTEAFF. CDR3 in DNA: TGTGCCAGCAGGAGTTCCCCTAACACTGAAGCTTTCTTT. The V and J genes are TRBV12-3 or TRBV12-4 and TRBJ1-1; no reliable D call. V was cut by 6 bases and J by 2 bases, with 10 bases left in between. This CDR3 has 13 residues.

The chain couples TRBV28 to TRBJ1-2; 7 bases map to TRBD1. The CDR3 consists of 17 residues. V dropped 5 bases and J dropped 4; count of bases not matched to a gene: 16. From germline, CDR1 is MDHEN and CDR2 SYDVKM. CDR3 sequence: CASSPLELMTGPYGYTF. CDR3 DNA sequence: TGTGCCAGCAGTCCGCTGGAGTTGATGACAGGGCCCTATGGCTACACCTTC.

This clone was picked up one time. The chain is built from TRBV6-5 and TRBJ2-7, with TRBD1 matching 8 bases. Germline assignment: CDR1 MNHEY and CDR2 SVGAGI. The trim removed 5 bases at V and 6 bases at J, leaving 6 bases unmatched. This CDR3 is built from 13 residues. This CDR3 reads CASSPQGAGEQYF. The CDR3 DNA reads TGTGCCAGCAGTCCCCAGGGGGCAGGCGAGCAGTACTTC.

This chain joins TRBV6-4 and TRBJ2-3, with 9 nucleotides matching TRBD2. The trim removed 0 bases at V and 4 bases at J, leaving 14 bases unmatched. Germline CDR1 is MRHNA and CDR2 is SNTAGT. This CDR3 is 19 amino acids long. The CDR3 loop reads CASSDSISGGSGGPDTQYF. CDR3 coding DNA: TGTGCCAGCAGTGACTCTATTAGCGGGGGCTCGGGAGGGCCAGATACGCAGTATTTT.

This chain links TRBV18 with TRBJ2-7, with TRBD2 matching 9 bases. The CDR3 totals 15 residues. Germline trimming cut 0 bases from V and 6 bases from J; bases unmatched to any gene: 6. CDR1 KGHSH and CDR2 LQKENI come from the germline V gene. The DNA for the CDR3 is TGTGCCAGCTCACCACCTAGCGGGGGTTTGGGCGAGCAGTACTTC. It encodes CASSPPSGGLGEQYF. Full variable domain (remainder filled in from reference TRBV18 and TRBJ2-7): NAGVMQNPRHLVRRRGQEARLRCSPMKGHSHVYWYRQLPEEGLKFMVYLQKENIIDESGMPKERFSAEFPKEGPSILRIQQVVRGDSAAYFCASSPPSGGLGEQYFGPGTRLTVT.

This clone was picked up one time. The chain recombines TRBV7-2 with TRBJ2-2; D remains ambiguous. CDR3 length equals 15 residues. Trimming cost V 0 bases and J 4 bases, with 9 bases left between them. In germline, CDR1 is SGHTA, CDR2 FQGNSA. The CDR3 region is CASSLASRVTGELFF. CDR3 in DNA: TGTGCCAGCAGCTTAGCAAGCCGTGTCACCGGGGAGCTGTTTTTT.

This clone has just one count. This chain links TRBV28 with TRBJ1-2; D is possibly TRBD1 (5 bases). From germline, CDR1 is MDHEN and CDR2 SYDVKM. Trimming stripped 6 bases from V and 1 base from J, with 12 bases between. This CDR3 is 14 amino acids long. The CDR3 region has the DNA TGTGCCAGCAGAACAGGACCTATTAACTATGGCTACACCTTC. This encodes CASRTGPINYGYTF.

As DNA, the CDR3 is TGTGCCAGCAGCCCCGTGGGGGGGTCGGATGAAAAACTGTTTTTT. Translated, it gives CASSPVGGSDEKLFF. This rearrangement joins TRBV4-2 to TRBJ1-4; tentatively, D is TRBD1 (5 bases). V was trimmed by 4 bases and J by 6 bases, leaving 15 bases between them. Per the germline V gene, CDR1 is LGHNA and CDR2 is YNFKEQ. This CDR3 region has 15 residues.

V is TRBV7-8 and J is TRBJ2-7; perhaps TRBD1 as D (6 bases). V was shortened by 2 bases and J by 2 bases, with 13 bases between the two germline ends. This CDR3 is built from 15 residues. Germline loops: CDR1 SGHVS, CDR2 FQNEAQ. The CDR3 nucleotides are TGTGCCAGCAGCTTAAGGCAGGGGTTGGCCTACGAGCAGTACTTC. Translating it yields CASSLRQGLAYEQYF.

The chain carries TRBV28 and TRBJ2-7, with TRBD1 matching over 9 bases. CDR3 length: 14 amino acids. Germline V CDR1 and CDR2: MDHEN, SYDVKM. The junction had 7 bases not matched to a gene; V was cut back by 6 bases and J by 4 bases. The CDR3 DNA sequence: TGTGCCAGCAGGAGAGCGACAGGGGGTTACGAGCAGTACTTC. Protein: CASRRATGGYEQYF.